This T cell receptor (beta chain) was documented in a study of T and B cells in COVID-19 patients. Blood genomic DNA input for TRB amplification was roughly 250-500 ng. The CDR3 has 16 residues. V lost 3 bases, J lost 5 bases, and 8 bases stayed unmatched. Germline lookup yields CDR1 KGHDR and CDR2 SFDVKD. Multiplex PCR with BIOMED2 TRB-A/B primer pools amplified TRB rearrangements. TCRdb used MiXCR to reprocess the multiplex PCR reads, holding one entry per CDR3 protein. The sample consists of about 11,000 distinct CDR3 sequences, 33% of them appearing once. The receptor comes from a human donor with active COVID-19. This chain links TRBV24-1 with TRBJ2-4, with 8 positions matching TRBD1. Sequenced input: blood. The CDR3 coding sequence is TGTGCCACCAGTGATCCCGGACAGGGATTGGAAAACATTCAGTACTTC. Translated, it gives CATSDPGQGLENIQYF.